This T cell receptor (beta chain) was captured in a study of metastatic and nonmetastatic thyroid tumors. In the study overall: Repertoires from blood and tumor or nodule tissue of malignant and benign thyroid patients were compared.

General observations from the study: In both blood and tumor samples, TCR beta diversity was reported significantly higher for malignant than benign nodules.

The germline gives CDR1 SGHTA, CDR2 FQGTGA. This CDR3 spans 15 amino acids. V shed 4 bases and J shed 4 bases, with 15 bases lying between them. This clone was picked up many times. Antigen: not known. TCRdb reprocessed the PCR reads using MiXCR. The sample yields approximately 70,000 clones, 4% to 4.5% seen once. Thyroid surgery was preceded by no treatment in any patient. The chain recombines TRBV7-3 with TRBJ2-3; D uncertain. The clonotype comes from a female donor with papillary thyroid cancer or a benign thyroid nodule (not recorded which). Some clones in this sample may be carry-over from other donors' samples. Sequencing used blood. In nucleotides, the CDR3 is TGTGCCAGCAGCTCAGCCAAGCTAGTCCCAGATACGCAGTATTTT. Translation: CASSSAKLVPDTQYF. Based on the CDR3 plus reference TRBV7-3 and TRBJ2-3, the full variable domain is GAGVSQTPSNKVTEKGKYVELRCDPISGHTALYWYRQSLGQGPEFLIYFQGTGAADDSGLPNDRFFAVRPEGSVSTLKIQRTERGDSAVYLCASSSAKLVPDTQYFGPGTRLTVL.